This T cell receptor (beta chain) was sequenced during a study of immune evolution from preneoplasia to lung adenocarcinoma. Trimming left V 3 bases short and J 4 bases short, with 19 bases between. This CDR3 is 16 amino acids long. Germline V CDR1 and CDR2: MDHEN, SYDVKM. The protocol was immunoSEQ multiplex PCR, while the TCRdb copy is restricted to in-frame clones and leaves out a portion. The sample holds about 2,500 clones, around four fifths seen once. This TCR was recovered from a person in their sixties or seventies with invasive lung adenocarcinoma. The specimen was FFPE invasive lung adenocarcinoma tissue. J is TRBJ2-7 and V is TRBV28, with D uncertain. The CDR3 protein is CASSLGLGRVKYEQYF. Here the CDR3 DNA reads TGTGCCAGCAGTTTGGGCCTCGGCCGGGTAAAATACGAGCAGTACTTC.